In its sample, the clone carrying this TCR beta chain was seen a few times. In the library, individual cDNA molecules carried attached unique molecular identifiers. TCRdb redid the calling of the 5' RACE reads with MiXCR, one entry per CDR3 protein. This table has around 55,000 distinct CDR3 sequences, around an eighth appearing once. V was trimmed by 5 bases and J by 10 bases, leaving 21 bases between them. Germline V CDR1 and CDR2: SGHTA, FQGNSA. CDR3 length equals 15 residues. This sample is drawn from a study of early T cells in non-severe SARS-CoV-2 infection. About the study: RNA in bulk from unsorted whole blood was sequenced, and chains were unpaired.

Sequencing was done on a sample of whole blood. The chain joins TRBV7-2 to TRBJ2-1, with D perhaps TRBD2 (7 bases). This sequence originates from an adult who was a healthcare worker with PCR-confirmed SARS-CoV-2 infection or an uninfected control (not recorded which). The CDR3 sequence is CASSGRGGLWEEQFF. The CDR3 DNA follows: TGTGCCAGCAGCGGCCGCGGGGGCTTGTGGGAGGAGCAGTTCTTC.